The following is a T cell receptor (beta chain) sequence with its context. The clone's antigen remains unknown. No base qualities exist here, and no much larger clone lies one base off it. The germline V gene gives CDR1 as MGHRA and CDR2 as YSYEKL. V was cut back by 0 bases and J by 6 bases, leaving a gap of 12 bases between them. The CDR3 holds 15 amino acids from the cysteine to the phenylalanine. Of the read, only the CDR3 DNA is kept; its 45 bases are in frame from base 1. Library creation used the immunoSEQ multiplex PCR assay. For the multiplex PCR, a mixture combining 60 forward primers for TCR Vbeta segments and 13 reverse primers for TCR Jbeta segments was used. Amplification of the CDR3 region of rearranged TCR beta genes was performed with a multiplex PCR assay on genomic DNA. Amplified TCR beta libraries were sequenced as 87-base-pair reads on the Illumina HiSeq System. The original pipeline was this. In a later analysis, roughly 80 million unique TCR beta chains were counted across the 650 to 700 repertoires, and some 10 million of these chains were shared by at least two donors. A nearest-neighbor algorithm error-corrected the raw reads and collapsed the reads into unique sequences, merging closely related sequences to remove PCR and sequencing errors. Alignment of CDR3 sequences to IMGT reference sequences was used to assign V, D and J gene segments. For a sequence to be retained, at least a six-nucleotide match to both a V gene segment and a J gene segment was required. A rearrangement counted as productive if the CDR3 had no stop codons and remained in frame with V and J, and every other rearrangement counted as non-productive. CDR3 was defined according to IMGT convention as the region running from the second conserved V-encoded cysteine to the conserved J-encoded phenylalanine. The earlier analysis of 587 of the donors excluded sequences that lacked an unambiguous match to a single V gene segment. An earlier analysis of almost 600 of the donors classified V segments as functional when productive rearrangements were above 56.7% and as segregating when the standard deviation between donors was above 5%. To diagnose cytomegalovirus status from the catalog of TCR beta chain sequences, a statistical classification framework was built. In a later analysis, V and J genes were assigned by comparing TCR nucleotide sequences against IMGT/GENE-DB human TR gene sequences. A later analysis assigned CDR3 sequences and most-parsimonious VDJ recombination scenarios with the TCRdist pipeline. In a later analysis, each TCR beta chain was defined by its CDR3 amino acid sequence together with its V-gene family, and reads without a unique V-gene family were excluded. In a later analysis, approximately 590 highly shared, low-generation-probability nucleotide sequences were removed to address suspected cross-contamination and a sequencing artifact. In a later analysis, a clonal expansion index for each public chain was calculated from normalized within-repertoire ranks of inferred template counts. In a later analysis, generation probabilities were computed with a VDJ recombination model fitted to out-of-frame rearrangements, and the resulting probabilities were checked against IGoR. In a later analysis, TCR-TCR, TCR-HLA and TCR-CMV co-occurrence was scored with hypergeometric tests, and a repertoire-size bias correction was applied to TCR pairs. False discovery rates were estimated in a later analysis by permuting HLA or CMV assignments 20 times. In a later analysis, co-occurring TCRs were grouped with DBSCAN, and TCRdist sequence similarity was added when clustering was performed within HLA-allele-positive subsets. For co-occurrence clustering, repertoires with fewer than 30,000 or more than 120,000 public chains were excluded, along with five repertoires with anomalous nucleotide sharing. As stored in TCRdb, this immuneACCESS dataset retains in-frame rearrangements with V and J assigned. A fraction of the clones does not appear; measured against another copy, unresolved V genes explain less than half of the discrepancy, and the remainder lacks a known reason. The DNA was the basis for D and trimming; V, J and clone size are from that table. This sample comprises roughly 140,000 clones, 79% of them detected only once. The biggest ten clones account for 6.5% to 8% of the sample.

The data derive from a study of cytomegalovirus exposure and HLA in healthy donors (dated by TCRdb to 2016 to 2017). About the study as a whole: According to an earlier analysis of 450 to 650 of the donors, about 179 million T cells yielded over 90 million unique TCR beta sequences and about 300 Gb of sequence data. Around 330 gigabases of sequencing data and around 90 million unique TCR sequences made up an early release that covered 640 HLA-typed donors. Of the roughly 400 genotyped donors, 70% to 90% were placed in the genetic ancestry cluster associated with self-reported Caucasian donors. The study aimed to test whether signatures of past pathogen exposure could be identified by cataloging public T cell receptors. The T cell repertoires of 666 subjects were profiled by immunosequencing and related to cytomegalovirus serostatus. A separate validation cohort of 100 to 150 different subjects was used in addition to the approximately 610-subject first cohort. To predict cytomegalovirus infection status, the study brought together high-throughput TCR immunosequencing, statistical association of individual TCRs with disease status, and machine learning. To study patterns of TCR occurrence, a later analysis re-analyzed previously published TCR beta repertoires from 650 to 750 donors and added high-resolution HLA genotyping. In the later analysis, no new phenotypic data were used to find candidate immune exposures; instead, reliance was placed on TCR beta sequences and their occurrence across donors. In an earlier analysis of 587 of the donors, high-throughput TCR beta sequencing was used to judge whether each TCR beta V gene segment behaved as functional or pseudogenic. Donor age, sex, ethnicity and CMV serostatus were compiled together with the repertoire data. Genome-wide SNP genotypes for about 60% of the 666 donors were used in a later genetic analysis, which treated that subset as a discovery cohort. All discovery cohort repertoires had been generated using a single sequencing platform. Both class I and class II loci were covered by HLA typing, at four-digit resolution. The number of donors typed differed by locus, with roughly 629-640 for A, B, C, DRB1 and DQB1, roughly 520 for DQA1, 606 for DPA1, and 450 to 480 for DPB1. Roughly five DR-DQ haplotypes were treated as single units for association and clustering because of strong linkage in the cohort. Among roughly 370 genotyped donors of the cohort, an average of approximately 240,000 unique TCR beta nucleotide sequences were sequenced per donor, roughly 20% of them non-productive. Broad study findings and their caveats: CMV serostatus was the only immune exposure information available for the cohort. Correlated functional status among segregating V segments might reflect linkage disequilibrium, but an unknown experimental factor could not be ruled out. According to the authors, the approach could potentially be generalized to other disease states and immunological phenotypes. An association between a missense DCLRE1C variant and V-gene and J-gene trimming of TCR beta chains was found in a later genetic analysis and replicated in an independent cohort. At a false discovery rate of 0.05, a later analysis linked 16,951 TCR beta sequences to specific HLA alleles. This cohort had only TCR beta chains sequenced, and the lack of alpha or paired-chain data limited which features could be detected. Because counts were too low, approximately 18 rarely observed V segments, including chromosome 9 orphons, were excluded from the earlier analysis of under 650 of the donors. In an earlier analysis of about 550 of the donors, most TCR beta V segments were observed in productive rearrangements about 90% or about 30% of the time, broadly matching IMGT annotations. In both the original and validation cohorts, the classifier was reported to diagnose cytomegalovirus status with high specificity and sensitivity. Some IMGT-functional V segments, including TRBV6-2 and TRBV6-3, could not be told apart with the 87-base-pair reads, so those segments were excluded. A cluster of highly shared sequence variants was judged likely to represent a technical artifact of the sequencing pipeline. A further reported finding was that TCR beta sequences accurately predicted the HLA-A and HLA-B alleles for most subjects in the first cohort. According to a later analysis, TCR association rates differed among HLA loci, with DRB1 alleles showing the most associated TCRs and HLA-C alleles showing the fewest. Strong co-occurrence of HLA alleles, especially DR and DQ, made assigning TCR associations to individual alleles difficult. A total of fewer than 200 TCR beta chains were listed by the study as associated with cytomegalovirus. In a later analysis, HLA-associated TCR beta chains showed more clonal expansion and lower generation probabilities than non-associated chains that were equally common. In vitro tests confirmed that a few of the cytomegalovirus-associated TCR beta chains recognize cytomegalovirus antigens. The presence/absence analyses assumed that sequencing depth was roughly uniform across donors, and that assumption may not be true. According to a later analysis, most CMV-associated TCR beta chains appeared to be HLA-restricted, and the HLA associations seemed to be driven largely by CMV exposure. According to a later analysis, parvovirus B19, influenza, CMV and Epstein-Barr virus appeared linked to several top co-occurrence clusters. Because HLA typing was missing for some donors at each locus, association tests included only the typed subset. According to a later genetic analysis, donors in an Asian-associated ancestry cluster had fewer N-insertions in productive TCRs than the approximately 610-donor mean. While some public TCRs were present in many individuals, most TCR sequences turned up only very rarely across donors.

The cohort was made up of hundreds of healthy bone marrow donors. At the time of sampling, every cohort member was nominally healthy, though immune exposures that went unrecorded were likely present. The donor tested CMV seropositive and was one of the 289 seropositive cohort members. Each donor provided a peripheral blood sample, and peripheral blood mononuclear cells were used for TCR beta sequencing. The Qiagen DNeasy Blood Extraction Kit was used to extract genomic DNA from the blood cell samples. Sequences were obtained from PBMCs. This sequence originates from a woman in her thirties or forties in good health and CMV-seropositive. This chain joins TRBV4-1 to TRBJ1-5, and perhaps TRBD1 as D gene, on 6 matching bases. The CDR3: CASSQEGGGGQPQHF. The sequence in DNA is TGCGCCAGCAGCCAAGAAGGGGGGGGCGGTCAGCCCCAGCATTTT.